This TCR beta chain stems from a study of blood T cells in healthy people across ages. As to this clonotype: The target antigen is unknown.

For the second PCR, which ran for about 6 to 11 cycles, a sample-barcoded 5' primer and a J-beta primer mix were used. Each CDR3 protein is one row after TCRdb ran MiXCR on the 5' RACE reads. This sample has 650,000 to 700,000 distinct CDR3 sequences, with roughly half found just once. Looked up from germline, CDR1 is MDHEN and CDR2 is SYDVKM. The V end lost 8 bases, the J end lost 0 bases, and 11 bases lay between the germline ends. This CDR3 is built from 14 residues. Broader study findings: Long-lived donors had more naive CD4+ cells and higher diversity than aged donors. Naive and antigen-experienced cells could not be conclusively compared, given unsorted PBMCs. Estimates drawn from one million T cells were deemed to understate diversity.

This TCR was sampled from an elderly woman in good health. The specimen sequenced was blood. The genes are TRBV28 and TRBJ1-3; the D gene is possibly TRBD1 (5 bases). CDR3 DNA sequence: TGTGCCAGCCAAGGCGACAGCTCTGGAAACACCATATATTTT. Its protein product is CASQGDSSGNTIYF.